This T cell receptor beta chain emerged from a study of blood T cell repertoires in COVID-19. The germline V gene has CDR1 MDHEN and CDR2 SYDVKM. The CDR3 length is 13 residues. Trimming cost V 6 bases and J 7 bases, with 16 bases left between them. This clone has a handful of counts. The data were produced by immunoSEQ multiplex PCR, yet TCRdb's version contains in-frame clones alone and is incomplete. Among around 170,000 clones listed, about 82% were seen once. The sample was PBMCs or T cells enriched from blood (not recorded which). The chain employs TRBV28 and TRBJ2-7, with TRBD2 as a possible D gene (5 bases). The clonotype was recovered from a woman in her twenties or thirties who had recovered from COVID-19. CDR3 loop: CASRQPGLMEQYF. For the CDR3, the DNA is TGTGCCAGCAGACAGCCTGGACTGATGGAGCAGTACTTC. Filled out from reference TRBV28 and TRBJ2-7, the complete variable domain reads DVKVTQSSRYLVKRTGEKVFLECVQDMDHENMFWYRQDPGLGLRLIYFSYDVKMKEKGDIPEGYSVSREKKERFSLILESASTNQTSMYLCASRQPGLMEQYFGPGTRLTVT.